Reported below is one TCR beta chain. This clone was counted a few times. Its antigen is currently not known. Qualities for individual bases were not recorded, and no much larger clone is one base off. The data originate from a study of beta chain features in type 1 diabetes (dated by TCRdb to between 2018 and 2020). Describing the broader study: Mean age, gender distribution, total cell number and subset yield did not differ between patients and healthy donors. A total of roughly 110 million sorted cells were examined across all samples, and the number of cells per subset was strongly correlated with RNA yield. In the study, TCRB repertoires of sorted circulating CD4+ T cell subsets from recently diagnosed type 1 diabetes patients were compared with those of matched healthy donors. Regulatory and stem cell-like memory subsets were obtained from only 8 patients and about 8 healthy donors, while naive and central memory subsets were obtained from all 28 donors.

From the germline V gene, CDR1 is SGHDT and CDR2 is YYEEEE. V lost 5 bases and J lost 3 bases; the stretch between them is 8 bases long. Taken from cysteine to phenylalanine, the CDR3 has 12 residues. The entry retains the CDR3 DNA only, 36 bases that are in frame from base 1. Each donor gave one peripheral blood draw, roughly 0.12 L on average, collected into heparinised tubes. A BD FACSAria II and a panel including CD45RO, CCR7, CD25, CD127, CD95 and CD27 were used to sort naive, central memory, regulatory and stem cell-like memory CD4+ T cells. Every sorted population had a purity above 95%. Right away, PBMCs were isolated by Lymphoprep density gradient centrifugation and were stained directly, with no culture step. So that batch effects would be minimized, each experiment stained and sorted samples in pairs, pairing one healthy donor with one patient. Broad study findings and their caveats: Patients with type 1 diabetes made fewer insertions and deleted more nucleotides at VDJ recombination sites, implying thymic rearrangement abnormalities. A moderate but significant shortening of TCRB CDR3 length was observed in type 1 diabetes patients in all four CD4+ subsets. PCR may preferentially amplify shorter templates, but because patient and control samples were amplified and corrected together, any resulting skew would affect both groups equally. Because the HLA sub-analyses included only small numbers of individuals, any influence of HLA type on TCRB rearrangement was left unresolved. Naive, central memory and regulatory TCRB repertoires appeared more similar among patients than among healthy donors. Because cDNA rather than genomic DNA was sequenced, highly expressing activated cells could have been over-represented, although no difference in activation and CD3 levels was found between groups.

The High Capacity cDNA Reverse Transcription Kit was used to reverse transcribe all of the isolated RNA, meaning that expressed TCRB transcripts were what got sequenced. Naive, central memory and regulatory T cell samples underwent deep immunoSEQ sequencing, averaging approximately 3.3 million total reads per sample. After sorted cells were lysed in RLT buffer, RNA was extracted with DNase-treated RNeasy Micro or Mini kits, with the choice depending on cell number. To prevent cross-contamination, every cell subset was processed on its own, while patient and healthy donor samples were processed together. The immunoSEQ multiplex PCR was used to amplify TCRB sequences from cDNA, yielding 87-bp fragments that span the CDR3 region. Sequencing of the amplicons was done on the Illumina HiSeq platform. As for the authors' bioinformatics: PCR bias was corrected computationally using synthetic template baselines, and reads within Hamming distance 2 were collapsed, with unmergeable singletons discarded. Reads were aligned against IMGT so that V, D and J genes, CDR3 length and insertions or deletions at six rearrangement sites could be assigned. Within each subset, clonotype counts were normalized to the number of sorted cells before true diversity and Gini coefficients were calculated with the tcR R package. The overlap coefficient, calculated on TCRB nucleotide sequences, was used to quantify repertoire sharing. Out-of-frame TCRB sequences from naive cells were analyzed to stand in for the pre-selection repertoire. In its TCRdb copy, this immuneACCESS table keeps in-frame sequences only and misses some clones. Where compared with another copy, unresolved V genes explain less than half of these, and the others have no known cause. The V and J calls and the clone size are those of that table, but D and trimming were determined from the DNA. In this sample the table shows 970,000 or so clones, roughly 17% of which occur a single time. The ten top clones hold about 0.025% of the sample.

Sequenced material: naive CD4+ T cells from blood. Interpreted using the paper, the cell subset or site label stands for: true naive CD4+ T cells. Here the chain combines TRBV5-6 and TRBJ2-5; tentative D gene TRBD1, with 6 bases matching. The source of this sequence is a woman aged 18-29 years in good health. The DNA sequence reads TGTGCCAGCAGAAAGGGGGAAGAGACCCAGTACTTC. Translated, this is CASRKGEETQYF.